This T cell receptor (beta chain) stems from a study of blood T cell repertoires in COVID-19. Across the study: Acute and convalescent COVID-19 specimens originated in the United States, Italy and Spain. Sample material is recorded as cDNA or gDNA derived from T cells, B-cell-depleted T cells, or PBMCs.

The V and J ends lost 6 bases and 0 bases, in that order; junction bases with no gene match: 12. CDR1 is KGHSH and CDR2 is LQKENI in the germline V gene. The CDR3 loop spans 18 amino acids. Clones were read by immunoSEQ multiplex PCR, and TCRdb kept only the in-frame ones, dropping some. The sample has approximately 300,000 clones; around nine tenths are singletons. What the recovered Cohort 3 donors had was two negative PCRs, clearance, or symptom resolution. The receptor was derived from a woman aged 30 to 39 who had recovered from COVID-19. This chain links TRBV18 with TRBJ1-1, with 11 nucleotides matching TRBD1. The sequenced sample consisted of PBMCs or T cells enriched from blood (not recorded which). In DNA form, the CDR3 reads TGTGCCAGCTCTAAGAACGCCGGGACAGGGGGGTTGAACACTGAAGCTTTCTTT. Protein product: CASSKNAGTGGLNTEAFF. The full variable domain, with the rest looked up from reference TRBV18 and TRBJ1-1, is NAGVMQNPRHLVRRRGQEARLRCSPMKGHSHVYWYRQLPEEGLKFMVYLQKENIIDESGMPKERFSAEFPKEGPSILRIQQVVRGDSAAYFCASSKNAGTGGLNTEAFFGQGTRLTVV.